At least ten counts were recorded for the clone carrying this T cell receptor beta chain. This sample is drawn from a study of blood T cell repertoires in COVID-19. Overall study context: Samples representing acute and convalescent COVID-19 were sourced from the United States, Italy and Spain. The analysed material was cDNA or gDNA that came from T cells, B-cell-depleted T cells, or PBMCs.

Original methodology: Reference gene primer amplification in the assay estimated nucleated cell counts. Libraries were prepared by immunoSEQ multiplex PCR; TCRdb keeps only in-frame clonotypes and omits some of them. V and J calls and clone size follow that table, whereas D and trimming were derived from the DNA. The repertoire consists of some 120,000 clones, with approximately 70% occurring once and the leading ten covering around 0.9%. The ends lost 1 base at V and 7 bases at J; junction bases unmatched: 5. Germline CDR1 and CDR2: SGHRS and YFSETQ. This CDR3 is built from 15 residues. The chain couples TRBV5-1 to TRBJ1-1; the match to TRBD1 covers 12 bases. This clonotype originated in a human donor with acute or convalescent COVID-19. The donor label of this sample is uncertain. Material: peripheral blood. In DNA, the CDR3 is TGCGCCAGCAGCTTGCGGGACAGGGGGCGGAGTGAAGCTTTCTTT. Protein sequence: CASSLRDRGRSEAFF.